The 7 T cell receptor beta chains below were found in one sample sequenced in a study of T cell responses to AZD1222 COVID-19 vaccine. Method: immunoSEQ multiplex PCR; TCRdb's copy keeps in-frame clones and lacks some. Of under 95,000 clones in the sample, over 85% were seen once. Sequenced material: peripheral blood, taken on day 0 of AZD1222 vaccination. The receptors here all came from an adult in good health.

The chain employs TRBV5-5 and TRBJ1-1; no firm D call. Trimming removed 0 bases at V and 4 bases at J, with 13 bases between. This CDR3 is built from 15 residues. Germline-derived CDR1 and CDR2 are SGHKS and YYEKEE (reference sequence). CDR3 nucleotide sequence: TGTGCCAGCAGCTTGGATAGGGTGGTAGGCACTGAAGCTTTCTTT. The encoded protein is CASSLDRVVGTEAFF.

This sequence joins TRBV27 and TRBJ2-7; D remains ambiguous. From germline, CDR1 is MNHEY and CDR2 SMNVEV (reference sequence). The CDR3 has 13 amino acids. V lost 3 bases, J lost 2 bases, and 8 bases lay in between. The CDR3 loop is CASSLNVAYEQYF. In DNA form, the CDR3 reads TGTGCCAGCAGTTTGAACGTTGCCTACGAGCAGTACTTC.

The gene calls are TRBV18 and TRBJ2-7; 8 bases agree with TRBD2. V shed 3 bases and J 3 bases; nucleotides not matched to a gene: 13. The germline gives CDR1 KGHSH, CDR2 LQKENI. This CDR3 region has 17 residues. CDR3 nucleotide sequence: TGTGCCAGCTCACCGGGACTAGTAGGTATAATCGACTACGAGCAGTACTTC. Amino acids: CASSPGLVGIIDYEQYF. Looking up the rest from reference TRBV18 and TRBJ2-7 gives the full variable domain: NAGVMQNPRHLVRRRGQEARLRCSPMKGHSHVYWYRQLPEEGLKFMVYLQKENIIDESGMPKERFSAEFPKEGPSILRIQQVVRGDSAAYFCASSPGLVGIIDYEQYFGPGTRLTVT.

This sequence joins TRBV3-1 (or the pseudogene TRBV3-2) and TRBJ2-3; TRBD2 might be the D (5 bases). The V and J ends lost 8 bases and 0 bases respectively, with 9 bases between them. The CDR3 has 13 amino acids. The germline V gene encodes CDR1 LGHDT and CDR2 YNNKEL (reference sequence). Written as DNA, the CDR3 is TGTGCCAGCGGCCGACTAAGCACAGATACGCAGTATTTT. It encodes CASGRLSTDTQYF.

This clone was observed a single time. The chain recombines TRBV10-3 with TRBJ2-7, with TRBD1 matching over 10 bases. The CDR3 covers 15 residues. Germline values: CDR1 ENHRY, CDR2 SYGVKD. With 1 base clipped from V and 3 bases from J, the junction kept 3 bases outside the gene matches. CDR3 nucleotide sequence: TGTGCCATCAGTGAGTTGGGACAGGGGAGCTACGAGCAGTACTTC. Encoded protein: CAISELGQGSYEQYF.

The chain combines TRBV7-2 with TRBJ1-2, with 7 nucleotides matching TRBD1. CDR1 and CDR2 (germline): SGHTA, FQGNSA. Trimming removed 6 bases from V and 8 bases from J; junction bases left unmatched: 9. This CDR3 contains 13 residues. The CDR3 here is CASRGDSGSGYTF. CDR3 DNA sequence: TGTGCCAGCAGGGGGGACAGCGGTTCAGGCTACACCTTC. The whole variable domain, remainder taken from reference TRBV7-2 and TRBJ1-2, is GAGVSQSPSNKVTEKGKDVELRCDPISGHTALYWYRQSLGQGLEFLIYFQGNSAPDKSGLPSDRFSAERTGGSVSTLTIQRTQQEDSAVYLCASRGDSGSGYTFGSGTRLTVV.

The genes are TRBV30 and TRBJ1-3; the D is unclear. The CDR3 contains 13 residues. Germline lookup yields CDR1 GTSNPN and CDR2 SVGIG (reference sequence). V lost 4 bases and J lost 0, with 7 bases in between. The CDR3, as DNA: TGTGCCTGGACGTGGAGCTCTGGAAACACCATATATTTT. Amino acids: CAWTWSSGNTIYF.